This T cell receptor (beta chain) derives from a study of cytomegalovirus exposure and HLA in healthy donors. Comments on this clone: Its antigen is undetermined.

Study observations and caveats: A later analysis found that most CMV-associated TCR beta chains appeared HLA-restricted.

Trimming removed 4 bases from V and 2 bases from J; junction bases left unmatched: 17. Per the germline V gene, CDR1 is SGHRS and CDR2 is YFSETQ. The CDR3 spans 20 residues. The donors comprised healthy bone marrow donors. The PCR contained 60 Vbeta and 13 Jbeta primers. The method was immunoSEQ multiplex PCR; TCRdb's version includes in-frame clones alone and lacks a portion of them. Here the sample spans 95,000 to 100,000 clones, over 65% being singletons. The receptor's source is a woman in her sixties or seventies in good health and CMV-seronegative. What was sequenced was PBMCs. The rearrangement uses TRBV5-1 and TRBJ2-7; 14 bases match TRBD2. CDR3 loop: CASSIRLAGGGDTIPYEQYF. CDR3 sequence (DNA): TGCGCCAGCAGCATTCGACTAGCGGGAGGGGGGGACACGATACCCTACGAGCAGTACTTC.